These 30 T cell receptor beta chains came from one sample sequenced in a study of control samples from healthy donors and cancer patients. Profiling relied on immunoSEQ multiplex PCR, and the TCRdb table lists in-frame clones only, not all of them. This sample yields roughly 63,000 clones, of which 90% are seen a single time; around 5.9% belongs to the top ten. Specimen: PBMCs. The receptors derive from a man in his 60s with colorectal cancer.

V usage is TRBV7-2 and J usage is TRBJ1-1, with a tentative D call TRBD1 (5 bases). Trimming shortened V by 3 bases and J by 8 bases, and 13 bases separated the two germline ends. CDR1 is SGHTA, CDR2 FQGNSA, per germline. The CDR3 has 13 amino acids. CDR3 amino acids: CASSLLPGTEAFF. Written as DNA, the CDR3 is TGTGCCAGCAGCTTGCTTCCGGGGACGGAAGCTTTCTTT.

V and J are TRBV19 and TRBJ1-5, with TRBD1 as a possible D gene (5 bases). CDR3 length: 15 residues. Germline loops: CDR1 LNHDA, CDR2 SQIVND (reference sequence). V dropped 6 bases and J dropped 1 base, with 13 bases sitting between them. The CDR3: CASRPGQTSNQPQHF. In DNA form, the CDR3 reads TGTGCCAGTAGGCCAGGGCAGACGAGCAATCAGCCCCAGCATTTT.

By frequency in the sample, this clone is medium-sized. The same CDR3 can be traced to other DNA sequences in this sample. V usage is TRBV11-2 and J usage is TRBJ2-7; 10 bases align to TRBD1. Germline V gene lookup returns CDR1 SGHAT and CDR2 FQNNGV. The CDR3 has 15 residues. With 1 base clipped from V and 1 base from J, the junction kept 1 base outside the gene matches. The CDR3 protein is CASSLVGQGSYEQYF. The CDR3 bases are TGTGCCAGCAGCTTAGTGGGACAGGGGTCCTACGAGCAGTACTTC.

This chain links TRBV19 with TRBJ1-2, with D perhaps matching TRBD1 (5 bases). Trimming took off 8 bases at V and 5 bases at J, with 12 bases between the two ends. The germline V gene encodes CDR1 LNHDA and CDR2 SQIVND (reference sequence). The CDR3 is 12 residues long. This chain's CDR3 is CASHSGGYGYTF. In nucleotides, the CDR3 is TGTGCCAGTCACAGCGGGGGTTATGGCTACACCTTC.

This chain uses TRBV7-8 with TRBJ1-1, with TRBD1 as a possible D gene (6 bases). The CDR3 extends over 14 amino acids. Trimming removed 8 bases from V and 2 bases from J, with 15 bases in between. Germline-derived CDR1 and CDR2 are SGHVS and FQNEAQ. CDR3 residues: CASSGQIINTEAFF. Here the CDR3 DNA reads TGTGCCAGCTCAGGACAGATTATAAACACTGAAGCTTTCTTT.

This rearrangement joins TRBV28 to TRBJ2-7, with 9 positions matching TRBD2. Germline V gives CDR1 MDHEN, CDR2 SYDVKM. Trimming at V came to 6 bases and at J to 4 bases, leaving 4 bases not matched to a gene. The CDR3 covers 13 residues. The CDR3 reads CASSQAGGYEQYF. As DNA, the CDR3 is TGTGCCAGCAGCCAAGCGGGGGGTTACGAGCAGTACTTC.

The V call is TRBV4-1, the J call TRBJ2-1, with a possible D match to TRBD2 (6 bases). The germline CDR1 and CDR2 sequences are MGHRA and YSYEKL. Trimming left V 1 base short and J 7 bases short, with 17 bases between. CDR3 size: 16 residues. The CDR3: CASSQVGGKGVNEQFF. The CDR3 DNA is TGCGCCAGCAGCCAAGTTGGCGGGAAAGGGGTAAATGAGCAGTTCTTC.

The chain couples TRBV4-3 to TRBJ1-5; a weak D match, TRBD1 (6 bases). The germline gives CDR1 LGHNA, CDR2 YSLEER. The CDR3 contains 15 residues. V gave up 4 bases and J gave up 7 bases, with 17 bases separating them. The CDR3 sequence: CASSPKRQGTQPQHF. DNA for the CDR3: TGCGCCAGCAGCCCAAAGAGGCAAGGGACACAGCCCCAGCATTTT.

The genes are TRBV5-1 and TRBJ1-4; TRBD1 might be the D (6 bases). Germline V gene sequence: CDR1 SGHRS, CDR2 YFSETQ. Trimming took off 4 bases at V and 0 bases at J, with 10 bases between the two ends. The length of the CDR3 is 15 residues. The DNA of the CDR3 is TGCGCCAGCAGCCAAGGGGGTGCAACTAATGAAAAACTGTTTTTT. It yields the protein CASSQGGATNEKLFF.

The chain is built from TRBV6-2 or TRBV6-3 and TRBJ2-1; D call uncertain. V lost 0 bases to trimming and J lost 3 bases, with 9 bases between them. The length of the CDR3 is 15 residues. Germline V gene lookup returns CDR1 MNHEY and CDR2 SVGEGT. This CDR3 is CASSYSTHRYNEQFF. CDR3 sequence (DNA): TGTGCCAGCAGTTACTCGACACACCGCTACAATGAGCAGTTCTTC.

The gene calls are TRBV25-1 and TRBJ2-6; D is unclear. Between the trimmed V and J ends, which lost 3 bases and 2 bases, there was a span of 2 bases. Germline loops: CDR1 MGHDK, CDR2 SYGVNS. The CDR3 has 13 residues. The CDR3 here is CASSDAGANVLTF. CDR3 coding DNA: TGTGCCAGCAGTGACGCTGGGGCCAACGTCCTGACTTTC. Looking up the rest from reference TRBV25-1 and TRBJ2-6 gives the full variable domain: EADIYQTPRYLVIGTGKKITLECSQTMGHDKMYWYQQDPGMELHLIHYSYGVNSTEKGDLSSESTVSRIRTEHFPLTLESARPSHTSQYLCASSDAGANVLTFGAGSRLTVL.

The chain's CDR3 is CAWEVTGATEAFF. CDR3 coding DNA: TGTGCCTGGGAGGTGACAGGGGCCACTGAAGCTTTCTTT. The chain links TRBV30 to TRBJ1-1; 8 nucleotides agree with TRBD1. After removal of 5 bases from V and 4 bases from J, the junction contained 6 bases not matched to a gene. The CDR3 spans 13 residues. Germline assignment: CDR1 GTSNPN and CDR2 SVGIG (reference sequence).

V and J are TRBV9 and TRBJ1-4, with a tentative D call TRBD1 (5 bases). V was pared by 0 bases and J by 7 bases, with 13 bases between. The CDR3 is made up of 15 amino acids. In germline, CDR1 is SGDLS, CDR2 YYNGEE. In DNA, the CDR3 is TGTGCCAGCAGCGTAGCTAGTGGGGGTGCTGAAAAACTGTTTTTT. Translation gives CASSVASGGAEKLFF. Supplemented by reference TRBV9 and TRBJ1-4, the full variable domain reads DSGVTQTPKHLITATGQRVTLRCSPRSGDLSVYWYQQSLDQGLQFLIQYYNGEERAKGNILERFSAQQFPDLHSELNLSSLELGDSALYFCASSVASGGAEKLFFGSGTQLSVL.

The V gene is TRBV28, the J gene TRBJ2-3; the match to TRBD1 covers 8 bases. With V trimmed by 3 bases and J by 4 bases, 9 bases remained unmatched. Germline values: CDR1 MDHEN, CDR2 SYDVKM. This CDR3 spans 16 amino acids. The CDR3 bases are TGTGCCAGCAGTTTCGGGTCAGGGGGCTTGTCAGATACGCAGTATTTT. Encoded protein: CASSFGSGGLSDTQYF.

V usage is TRBV6-5 and J usage is TRBJ1-2, with D possibly TRBD1 on 5 matching bases. CDR3 length: 14 residues. Trimming stripped 7 bases from V and 7 bases from J, with 19 bases between. Per germline, CDR1 MNHEY and CDR2 SVGAGI. Written as DNA, the CDR3 is TGTGCCAGCAACCCTCTGGCCGGGGGGGGTGGCTACACCTTC. It yields the protein CASNPLAGGGGYTF.

The CDR3 sequence is CASSSSGSYEQYF. CDR3 nucleotide sequence: TGTGCCAGCAGCTCCTCGGGAAGCTACGAGCAGTACTTC. The rearrangement uses TRBV7-2 and TRBJ2-7; D is possibly TRBD2 (5 bases). This CDR3 spans 13 amino acids. Germline V CDR1 and CDR2: SGHTA, FQGNSA. Trimming pared 4 bases from V and 3 bases from J, leaving 10 bases between.

V is TRBV9 and J is TRBJ1-1, with a weak D call TRBD1 (5 bases). CDR1 SGDLS and CDR2 YYNGEE come from the germline V gene. CDR3 length: 14 residues. V lost 0 bases and J lost 8, with 14 bases in between. This chain's CDR3 is CASSVGRALGEAFF. The CDR3 bases are TGTGCCAGCAGCGTAGGCAGGGCCCTCGGGGAAGCTTTCTTT. The variable domain in full, with the rest retrieved from reference TRBV9 and TRBJ1-1, is DSGVTQTPKHLITATGQRVTLRCSPRSGDLSVYWYQQSLDQGLQFLIQYYNGEERAKGNILERFSAQQFPDLHSELNLSSLELGDSALYFCASSVGRALGEAFFGQGTRLTVV.

The V gene is TRBV28, the J gene TRBJ1-1; no clear D gene. Trimming took off 5 bases at V and 3 bases at J, with 10 bases between the two ends. The length of the CDR3 is 13 residues. Germline V lookup: CDR1 MDHEN, CDR2 SYDVKM. CDR3: CASSVGEDTEAFF. The DNA for the CDR3 is TGTGCCAGCAGTGTCGGGGAGGACACTGAAGCTTTCTTT. The full variable domain, its missing parts supplied by reference TRBV28 and TRBJ1-1, is DVKVTQSSRYLVKRTGEKVFLECVQDMDHENMFWYRQDPGLGLRLIYFSYDVKMKEKGDIPEGYSVSREKKERFSLILESASTNQTSMYLCASSVGEDTEAFFGQGTRLTVV.

CDR3 bases: TGTGCCTGGAGGGAGACCGGGACAGGGGATGATACGCAGTATTTT. This codes for CAWRETGTGDDTQYF. The chain uses TRBV30 and TRBJ2-3; TRBD1 matches at 10 bases. The CDR3 runs 15 residues. Looked up from germline, CDR1 is GTSNPN and CDR2 is SVGIG (reference sequence). V gave up 3 bases and J gave up 6 bases; unmatched junction bases: 9.

In DNA, the CDR3 is TGTGCCAGCAGCGTATCCCCCCGCCCCAACTACGAGCAGTACTTC. It translates to CASSVSPRPNYEQYF. The rearrangement links TRBV9 to TRBJ2-7; D not resolved. Trimming took off 1 base at V and 3 bases at J, with 14 bases between the two ends. This CDR3 comprises 15 residues. Germline CDR1 SGDLS, CDR2 YYNGEE.

To note about this clone: The sample contains more than one DNA sequence encoding this CDR3. The rearrangement links TRBV28 to TRBJ2-3; perhaps TRBD2 as D (5 bases). The CDR3 contains 13 residues. Deletions cut 1 base from V and 3 bases from J, with 5 bases between. Looked up from germline, CDR1 is MDHEN and CDR2 is SYDVKM. CDR3 loop: CASSLSGTDTQYF. The DNA of the CDR3 is TGTGCCAGCAGTTTATCGGGAACAGATACGCAGTATTTT.

The V gene is TRBV19, the J gene TRBJ1-4, with unresolved D. V lost 7 bases and J 6 bases, leaving 12 bases between the germline ends. Germline assignment: CDR1 LNHDA and CDR2 SQIVND (reference sequence). The CDR3 covers 13 residues. The DNA for the CDR3 is TGTGCCAGTACCAAATACGGGGATGAAAAACTGTTTTTT. This codes for CASTKYGDEKLFF.

The chain couples TRBV5-1 to TRBJ2-2, with TRBD2 matching over 12 bases. The CDR3 is 19 residues long. J was trimmed by 2 bases and V by 4 bases; bases with no gene match: 12. Per the germline V gene, CDR1 is SGHRS and CDR2 is YFSETQ. CDR3 bases: TGCGCCAGCAGCCTAAAGACTAGCGGGGGTATTACAAACACCGGGGAGCTGTTTTTT. Its protein product is CASSLKTSGGITNTGELFF.

This rearrangement joins TRBV4-3 to TRBJ2-3; D unresolved. V lost 5 bases and J 9 bases, leaving 9 bases between the germline ends. The CDR3 spans 11 residues. The germline V gene has CDR1 LGHNA and CDR2 YSLEER. The CDR3 DNA is TGCGCCAGCAGCTACCAAGAAACGCAGTATTTT. Translating it yields CASSYQETQYF.

This rearrangement joins TRBV11-3 to TRBJ2-1; a possible D gene is TRBD2 (6 bases). The CDR3 is 15 amino acids. The germline V and J ends were trimmed by 1 base and 8 bases, with 15 bases remaining between them. In germline, CDR1 is SGHNT, CDR2 YENEEA. Here the CDR3 reads CASSLGGTGADEQFF. DNA for the CDR3: TGTGCCAGCAGCTTAGGGGGCACGGGAGCAGATGAGCAGTTCTTC.

V and J are TRBV9 and TRBJ2-3, with 12 bases that match TRBD1. Trimming cost V 4 bases and J 6 bases; bases outside gene matches: 12. This CDR3 contains 17 residues. CDR1 and CDR2 (germline): SGDLS, YYNGEE. The CDR3 spells CASSIPSPGQGADTQYF. The CDR3 DNA reads TGTGCCAGCAGCATCCCGTCGCCGGGACAGGGGGCCGATACGCAGTATTTT.

This rearrangement joins TRBV30 to TRBJ2-4; D call uncertain. Per germline, CDR1 GTSNPN and CDR2 SVGIG (reference sequence). The CDR3 totals 15 residues. The V gene lost 2 bases and the J gene lost 3 bases, with 14 bases spanning the gap. CDR3 in DNA: TGTGCCTGGAGTCCCCCTCTAAGCTTCAAAAACATTCAGTACTTC. Its protein product is CAWSPPLSFKNIQYF. The complete variable domain, with remaining parts taken from reference TRBV30 and TRBJ2-4, reads SQTIHQWPATLVQPVGSPLSLECTVEGTSNPNLYWYRQAAGRGLQLLFYSVGIGQISSEVPQNLSASRPQDRQFILSSKKLLLSDSGFYLCAWSPPLSFKNIQYFGAGTRLSVL.

V is TRBV7-2 and J is TRBJ2-7; 8 bases are shared with TRBD2. The trim removed 5 bases at V and 7 bases at J, leaving 25 bases unmatched. Germline V gene data show CDR1 as SGHTA and CDR2 as FQGNSA. The CDR3 has 19 residues. The CDR3 spells CASSLPPGGGSTILPEQYF. The CDR3 DNA is TGTGCCAGCAGCCTTCCCCCGGGGGGGGGTTCCACGATTCTACCGGAGCAGTACTTC.

V and J are TRBV19 and TRBJ1-2, with 8 bases that match TRBD1. The CDR3 contains 15 residues. With V trimmed by 5 bases and J by 4 bases, 9 bases remained unmatched. In germline, CDR1 is LNHDA, CDR2 SQIVND (reference sequence). This chain's CDR3 is CASSPWTGNIYGYTF. In DNA, the CDR3 is TGTGCCAGTAGTCCCTGGACAGGGAATATCTATGGCTACACCTTC.

The gene calls are TRBV7-3 and TRBJ2-6; D gene ambiguous. Germline V gene lookup returns CDR1 SGHTA and CDR2 FQGTGA. This CDR3 comprises 14 residues. Trimming took off 5 bases at V and 0 bases at J, with 5 bases between the two ends. The CDR3, as DNA: TGTGCCAGCAGCCCCTTCTCTGGGGCCAACGTCCTGACTTTC. Amino acid sequence: CASSPFSGANVLTF.